This T cell receptor (beta chain) originates from a study of blood T cell repertoires in COVID-19. Looking at the study overall: Material from acute and convalescent COVID-19 was sourced from the United States, Italy and Spain. T cells, B-cell-depleted T cells, or PBMCs supplied cDNA or gDNA.

Under the authors' procedure: Amplified reference gene primers provided the basis for estimating nucleated cell counts. The table came from immunoSEQ multiplex PCR; TCRdb's copy has only in-frame clones and leaves some out. From that table come the V and J calls and clone size; the DNA was used to work out D and trimming. The sample lists roughly 70,000 clones, 85% to 90% occurring once. Trimming removed 6 bases from V and 4 bases from J, with 10 bases in between. The germline V gene has CDR1 LNHDA and CDR2 SQIVND (reference sequence). This CDR3 comprises 13 residues. Sequencing was done on a sample of peripheral blood. V and J are TRBV19 and TRBJ2-1, with D tentatively TRBD1 (6 bases). The TCR originated in a woman older than 75 with active COVID-19. The CDR3 reads CASSVTGYNEQFF. The CDR3 DNA reads as TGTGCCAGTAGCGTTACAGGGTACAATGAGCAGTTCTTC.